This entry lists 12 T cell receptor beta chains sequenced from one sample in a study of PD-1 blockade in mismatch repair-deficient tumors. Sequencing was performed with immunoSEQ multiplex PCR; in TCRdb, only in-frame clones are kept and a portion is missing. This table holds roughly 15,000 clones, around 83% found once. The material was PBMCs, obtained less than 15 weeks after starting pembrolizumab. These receptor sequences come from an adult with mismatch repair-deficient cancer.

This clone was detected a few times. The chain recombines TRBV2 with TRBJ2-7, with 9 positions matching TRBD2. Germline-derived CDR1 and CDR2 are SNHLY and FYNNEI. The CDR3 totals 15 residues. V lost 8 bases, J lost 3 bases, and 11 bases stayed unmatched. The CDR3 DNA follows: TGTGCCAGCGAAAAGGAGAGACTAGCGGTCTACGAGCAGTACTTC. It encodes CASEKERLAVYEQYF.

The V gene is TRBV7-3, the J gene TRBJ2-2; D unclear. This CDR3 spans 14 amino acids. V lost 1 base, J lost 6 bases, and 9 bases lay in between. Germline V gene sequence: CDR1 SGHTA, CDR2 FQGTGA. As DNA, the CDR3 is TGTGCCAGCAGCTTAAGTGACTTCTCCGGGGAGCTGTTTTTT. It codes for CASSLSDFSGELFF.

V is TRBV5-1 and J is TRBJ2-1; TRBD2 matches at 8 bases. Looked up from germline, CDR1 is SGHRS and CDR2 is YFSETQ. The V gene end was trimmed by 0 bases and the J gene end by 2 bases; junction bases not matched to a gene: 7. The CDR3 length is 17 residues. The CDR3 here is CASSLVGLAGAYNEQFF. CDR3 coding DNA: TGCGCCAGCAGCTTGGTCGGGCTAGCGGGCGCCTACAATGAGCAGTTCTTC.

The J gene is TRBJ1-1, the V gene TRBV11-3; 7 bases are shared with TRBD1. The germline CDR1 and CDR2 sequences are SGHNT and YENEEA. After removal of 5 bases from V and 1 base from J, the junction contained 4 bases not matched to a gene. The CDR3 consists of 14 residues. The chain's CDR3 is CASSPWTGNTEAFF. CDR3 sequence (DNA): TGTGCCAGCAGCCCCTGGACAGGGAACACTGAAGCTTTCTTT. The full variable domain, completed using reference TRBV11-3 and TRBJ1-1, is EAGVVQSPRYKIIEKKQPVAFWCNPISGHNTLYWYLQNLGQGPELLIRYENEEAVDDSQLPKDRFSAERLKGVDSTLKIQPAELGDSAVYLCASSPWTGNTEAFFGQGTRLTVV.

The rearrangement uses TRBV27 and TRBJ1-1; D is unresolved. Trimming pared 4 bases from V and 2 bases from J, leaving 11 bases between. Germline assignment: CDR1 MNHEY and CDR2 SMNVEV (reference sequence). The CDR3 covers 14 residues. In DNA, the CDR3 is TGTGCCAGCAGTTCGTCTACAGTAAACACTGAAGCTTTCTTT. It encodes CASSSSTVNTEAFF.

The rearrangement joins TRBV29-1 to TRBJ1-2; D is unresolved. V lost 4 bases and J 6 bases, leaving 12 bases between the germline ends. The CDR3 is 12 amino acids. CDR1 is SQVTM and CDR2 is ANQGSEA in the germline V gene. The CDR3: CSVGFRPDGYTF. As DNA, the CDR3 is TGCAGCGTTGGGTTTCGCCCAGATGGCTACACCTTC.

This clone was seen just once. The chain links TRBV9 to TRBJ1-1; D is ambiguous. Germline CDR1 is SGDLS and CDR2 is YYNGEE. The CDR3 consists of 18 residues. V was pared by 0 bases and J by 0 bases, with 18 bases between. CDR3 residues: CASSVGEGYGSLNTEAFF. Written as DNA, the CDR3 is TGTGCCAGCAGCGTAGGAGAAGGGTATGGGAGTTTGAACACTGAAGCTTTCTTT. The full variable domain, with the rest looked up from reference TRBV9 and TRBJ1-1, is DSGVTQTPKHLITATGQRVTLRCSPRSGDLSVYWYQQSLDQGLQFLIQYYNGEERAKGNILERFSAQQFPDLHSELNLSSLELGDSALYFCASSVGEGYGSLNTEAFFGQGTRLTVV.

V usage is TRBV7-9 and J usage is TRBJ2-2; D is perhaps TRBD2 (5 bases). V was shortened by 7 bases and J by 5 bases, with 20 bases between the two germline ends. Germline values: CDR1 SEHNR, CDR2 FQNEAQ (reference sequence). The CDR3 runs 16 residues. CDR3 DNA: TGTGCCAGCACCCCCCCTACTGCCGGAGGTACCGGGGAGCTGTTTTTT. Residues: CASTPPTAGGTGELFF.

V is TRBV7-9 and J is TRBJ2-1; TRBD2 matches 14 bases. The CDR3 has 14 residues. The trim removed 5 bases at V and 8 bases at J, leaving 2 bases unmatched. Germline V gives CDR1 SEHNR, CDR2 FQNEAQ (reference sequence). The CDR3 DNA follows: TGTGCCAGCAGCAGACTAGCGGGAGGGTATGAGCAGTTCTTC. This gives the protein CASSRLAGGYEQFF.

The chain combines TRBV19 with TRBJ1-4; weak D call: TRBD1 (5 bases). Germline lookup yields CDR1 LNHDA and CDR2 SQIVND (reference sequence). V was clipped by 4 bases and J by 0 bases, with 15 bases between them. The CDR3 totals 17 residues. CDR3 nucleotide sequence: TGTGCCAGTAGTAGTAAAGTAAAGACAGCAACTAATGAAAAACTGTTTTTT. Translated, it gives CASSSKVKTATNEKLFF.

The genes are TRBV27 and TRBJ2-7; 7 bases are a match to TRBD2. Germline CDR1 MNHEY, CDR2 SMNVEV (reference sequence). The CDR3 covers 14 residues. Trimming at V came to 4 bases and at J to 4 bases, leaving 7 bases not matched to a gene. Here the CDR3 DNA reads TGTGCCAGCAGTTGGGGGACGGGGGGATACGAGCAGTACTTC. This translates into CASSWGTGGYEQYF.

V is TRBV7-2 and J is TRBJ2-7; D is unclear. The CDR3 runs to 14 residues. With 3 bases removed from V and 3 bases from J, the gap between germline ends came to 12 bases. Looked up from germline, CDR1 is SGHTA and CDR2 is FQGNSA. CDR3 sequence reads: CASSFGRGDYEQYF. In DNA, the CDR3 is TGTGCCAGCAGCTTTGGTAGAGGAGACTACGAGCAGTACTTC.